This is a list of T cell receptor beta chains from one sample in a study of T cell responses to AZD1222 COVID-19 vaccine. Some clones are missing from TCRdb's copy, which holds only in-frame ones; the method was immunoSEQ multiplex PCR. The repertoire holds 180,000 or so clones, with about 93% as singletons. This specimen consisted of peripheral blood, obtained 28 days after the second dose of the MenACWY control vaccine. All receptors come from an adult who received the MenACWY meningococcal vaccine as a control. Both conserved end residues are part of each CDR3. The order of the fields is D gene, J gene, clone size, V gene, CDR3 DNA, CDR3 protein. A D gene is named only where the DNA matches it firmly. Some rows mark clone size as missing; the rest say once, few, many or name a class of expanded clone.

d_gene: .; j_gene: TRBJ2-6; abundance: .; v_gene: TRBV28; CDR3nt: TGTGCCAGCACGGTCTCAGCCGGGGCCAACGTCCTGACTTTC; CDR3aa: CASTVSAGANVLTF
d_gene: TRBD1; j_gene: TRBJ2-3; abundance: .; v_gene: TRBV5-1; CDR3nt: TGCGCCAGCAGCTTGGCGTCCGGGACAGGGCCTAATACGCAGTATTTT; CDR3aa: CASSLASGTGPNTQYF
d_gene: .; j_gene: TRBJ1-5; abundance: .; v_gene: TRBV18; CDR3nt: TGTGCCAGCTCACCTTTCGTGGGGAGCAATCAGCCCCAGCATTTT; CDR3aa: CASSPFVGSNQPQHF
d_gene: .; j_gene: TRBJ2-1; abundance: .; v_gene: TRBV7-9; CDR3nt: TGTGCCAGCAGCTTAGACAGTTGGAGGGAGCAGTTCTTC; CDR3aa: CASSLDSWREQFF
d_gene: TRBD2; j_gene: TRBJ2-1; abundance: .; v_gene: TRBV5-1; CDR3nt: TGCGCCAGCAGCCATAGCGGGGGGTCTATGAATGAGCAGTTCTTC; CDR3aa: CASSHSGGSMNEQFF
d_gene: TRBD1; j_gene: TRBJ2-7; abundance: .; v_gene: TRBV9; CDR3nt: TGTGCCAGCAGCGCGGAGGACCGGGACAGTTCCTACGAGCAGTACTTC; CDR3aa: CASSAEDRDSSYEQYF
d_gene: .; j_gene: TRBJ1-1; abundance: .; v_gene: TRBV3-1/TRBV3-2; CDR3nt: TGTGCCAGCAGCCAAGGGGTTATCCCAGCTAGTAATGAAGCTTTCTTT; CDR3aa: CASSQGVIPASNEAFF
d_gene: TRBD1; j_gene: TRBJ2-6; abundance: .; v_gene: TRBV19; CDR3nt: TGTGCCAGTACCCGGGACAGGGCGCCGTCTGGGGCCAACGTCCTGACTTTC; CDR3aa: CASTRDRAPSGANVLTF
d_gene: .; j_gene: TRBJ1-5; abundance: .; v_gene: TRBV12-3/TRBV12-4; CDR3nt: TGTGCCAGCAGGGTTGACAGGTATCAGCCCCAGCATTTT; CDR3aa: CASRVDRYQPQHF
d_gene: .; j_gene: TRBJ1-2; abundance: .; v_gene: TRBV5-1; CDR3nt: TGCGCCAGCAGCCAAGAAACCGGGTATGGCTACACCTTC; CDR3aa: CASSQETGYGYTF
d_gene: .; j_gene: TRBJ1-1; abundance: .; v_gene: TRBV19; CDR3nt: TGTGCCAGTAGTCTGAGGACAGAGAACACTGAAGCTTTCTTT; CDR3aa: CASSLRTENTEAFF
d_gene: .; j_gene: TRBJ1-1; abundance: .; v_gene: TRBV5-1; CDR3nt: TGCGCCAGCAGCTTGAGGTACAACACTGAAGCTTTCTTT; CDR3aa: CASSLRYNTEAFF
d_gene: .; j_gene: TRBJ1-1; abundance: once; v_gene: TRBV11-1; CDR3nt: TGTGCCAGCAGCTCATCTTTAGGGAGGAACACTGAAGCTTTCTTT; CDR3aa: CASSSSLGRNTEAFF
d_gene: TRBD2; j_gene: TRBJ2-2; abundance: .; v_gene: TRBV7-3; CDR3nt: TGTGCCAGCAGCTTAAAGTCGCGGGGGATTATTGGCGGGGAGCTGTTTTTT; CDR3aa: CASSLKSRGIIGGELFF
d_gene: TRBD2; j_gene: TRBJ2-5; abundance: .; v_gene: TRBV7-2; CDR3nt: TGTGCCAGCAGCCCAGCTATCGGGGGGGGCCGGGAGACCCAGTACTTC; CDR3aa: CASSPAIGGGRETQYF
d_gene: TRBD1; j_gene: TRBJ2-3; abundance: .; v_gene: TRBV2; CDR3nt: TGTGCCGGTCAGGGGGCCTTCACAGATACGCAGTATTTT; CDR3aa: CAGQGAFTDTQYF
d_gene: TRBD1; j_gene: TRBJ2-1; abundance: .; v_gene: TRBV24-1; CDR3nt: TGTGCCACCAGTGACCCCGGGACAGGGGGTTACAATGAGCAGTTCTTC; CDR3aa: CATSDPGTGGYNEQFF
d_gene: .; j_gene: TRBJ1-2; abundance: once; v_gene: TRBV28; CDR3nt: TGTGCCAGCAGCCGTGCCCAGGGAGGATATGGCTACACCTTC; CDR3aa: CASSRAQGGYGYTF
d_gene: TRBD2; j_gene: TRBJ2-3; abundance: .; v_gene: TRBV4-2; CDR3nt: TGTGCCAGCAGCCAACCCGGGACTAGCGGGGGTGATACGCAGTATTTT; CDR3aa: CASSQPGTSGGDTQYF
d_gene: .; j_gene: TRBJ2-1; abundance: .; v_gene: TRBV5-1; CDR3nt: TGCGCCAGCAGCGACAGCAGCAATGAGCAGTTCTTC; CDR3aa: CASSDSSNEQFF
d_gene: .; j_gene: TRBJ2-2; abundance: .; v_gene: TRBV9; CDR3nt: TGTGCCAGCAGCGTAGTCACAAACACCGGGGAGCTGTTTTTT; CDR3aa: CASSVVTNTGELFF
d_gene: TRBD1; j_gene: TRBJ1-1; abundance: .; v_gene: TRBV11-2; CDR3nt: TGTGCCAGCAGCTTCGCTCGGACAGGGAACACTGAAGCTTTCTTT; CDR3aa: CASSFARTGNTEAFF
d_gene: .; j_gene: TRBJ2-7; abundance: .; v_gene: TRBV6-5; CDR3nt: TGTGCCAGCAGTTACCTTTCGACAGGAGGGACCTACGAGCAGTACTTC; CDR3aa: CASSYLSTGGTYEQYF
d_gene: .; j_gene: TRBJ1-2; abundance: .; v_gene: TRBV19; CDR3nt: TGTGCCACCCGGGACAATGGTCAAGCTGGCTACACCTTC; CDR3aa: CATRDNGQAGYTF
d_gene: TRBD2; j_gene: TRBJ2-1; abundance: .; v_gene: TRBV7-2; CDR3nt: TGTGCCAGCAGCCTTAGCGGGGGGCCAACTAATGAGCAGTTCTTC; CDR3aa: CASSLSGGPTNEQFF
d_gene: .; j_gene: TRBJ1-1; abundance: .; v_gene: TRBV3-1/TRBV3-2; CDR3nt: TGTGCCAGCAGCCCGTCATCTTCCCTGGGATCGGCTAACACTGAAGCTTTCTTT; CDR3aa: CASSPSSSLGSANTEAFF
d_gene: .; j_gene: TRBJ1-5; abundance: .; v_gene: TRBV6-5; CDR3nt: TGTGCCAGCAGCCAAGGTTACAATCAGCCCCAGCATTTT; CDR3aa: CASSQGYNQPQHF
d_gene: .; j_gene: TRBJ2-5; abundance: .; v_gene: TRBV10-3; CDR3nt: TGTGCCATCAAAGGCAGCCAAGAGACCCAGTACTTC; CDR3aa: CAIKGSQETQYF
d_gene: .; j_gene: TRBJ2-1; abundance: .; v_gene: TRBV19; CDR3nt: TGTGCCAGTAGCCGGGGGTGGGACACAAGGAGCTCCTACAATGAGCAGTTCTTC; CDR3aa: CASSRGWDTRSSYNEQFF
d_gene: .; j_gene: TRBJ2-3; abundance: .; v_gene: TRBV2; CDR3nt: TGTGCCAGCAGTGAAGACAGCGCCCGAGGGGATACGCAGTATTTT; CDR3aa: CASSEDSARGDTQYF
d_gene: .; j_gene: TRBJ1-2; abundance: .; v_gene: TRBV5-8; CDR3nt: TGTGCCAGCAGCTTGGCAGGTCCTTATGGCTACACCTTC; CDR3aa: CASSLAGPYGYTF
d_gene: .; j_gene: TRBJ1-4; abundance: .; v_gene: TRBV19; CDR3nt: TGTGCCAGTACCTCACCTGAGTTTAATGAAAAACTGTTTTTT; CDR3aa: CASTSPEFNEKLFF
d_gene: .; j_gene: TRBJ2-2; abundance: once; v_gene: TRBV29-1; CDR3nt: TGCAGCGCTGGTACGAACACCGGGGAGCTGTTTTTT; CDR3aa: CSAGTNTGELFF
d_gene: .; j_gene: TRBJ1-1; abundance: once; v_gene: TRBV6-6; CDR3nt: TGTGCCAGCAGTTACTCTGGGGGGGTGACTGAAGCTTTCTTT; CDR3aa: CASSYSGGVTEAFF
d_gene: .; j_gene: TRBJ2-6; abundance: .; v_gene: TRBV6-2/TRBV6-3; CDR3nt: TGTGCCAGCAGTAGATCTGGGGCCAACGTCCTGACTTTC; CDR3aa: CASSRSGANVLTF
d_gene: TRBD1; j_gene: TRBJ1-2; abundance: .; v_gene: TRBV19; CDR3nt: TGTGCCAGTAGTCCTTCAGGGACAGGGACGGCCAGCTACACCTTC; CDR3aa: CASSPSGTGTASYTF
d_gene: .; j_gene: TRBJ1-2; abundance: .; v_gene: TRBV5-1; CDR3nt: TGCGCCAGCAGCTTGGGCGCACAGGGTATCTATGGCTACACCTTC; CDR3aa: CASSLGAQGIYGYTF
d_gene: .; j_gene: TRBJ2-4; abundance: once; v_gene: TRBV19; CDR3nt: TGTGCCAGTAGCCAAGAACAGGCTGGCCAAGAAGATCAGTACTTC; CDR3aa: CASSQEQAGQEDQYF
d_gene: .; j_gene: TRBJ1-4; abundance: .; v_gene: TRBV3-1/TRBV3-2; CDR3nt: TGTGCCAGCAGCCGAGAGTGGGAAAAACTGTTTTTT; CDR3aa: CASSREWEKLFF
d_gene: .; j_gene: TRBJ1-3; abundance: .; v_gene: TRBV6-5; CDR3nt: TGTGCCAGCAGTTACTCGAGACAGCCGTCTGGAAACACCATATATTTT; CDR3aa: CASSYSRQPSGNTIYF
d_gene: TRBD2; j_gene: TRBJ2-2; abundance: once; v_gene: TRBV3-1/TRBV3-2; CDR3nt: TGTGCCAGCAGCCCGGGACTAGCGGACACCGGGGAGCTGTTTTTT; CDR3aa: CASSPGLADTGELFF
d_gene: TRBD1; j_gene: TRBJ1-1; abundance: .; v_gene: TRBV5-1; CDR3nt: TGCGCCAGCAGCTTGGCCTTCACGGGACAGGGGACTGAAGCTTTCTTT; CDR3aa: CASSLAFTGQGTEAFF
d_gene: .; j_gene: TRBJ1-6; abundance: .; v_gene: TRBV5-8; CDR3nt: TGTGCCAGCAGCTTCCAGGGCTCCTATAATTCACCCCTCCACTTT; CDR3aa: CASSFQGSYNSPLHF
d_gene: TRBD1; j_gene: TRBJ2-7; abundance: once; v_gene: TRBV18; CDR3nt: TGTGCCAGCTCACCAGCCGGGACAGGAGCCTCCTACGAGCAGTACTTC; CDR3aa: CASSPAGTGASYEQYF
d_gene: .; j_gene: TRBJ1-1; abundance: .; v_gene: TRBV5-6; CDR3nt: TGTGCCAGCAGCTTGGCGCGGGCCACTGAAGCTTTCTTT; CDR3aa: CASSLARATEAFF
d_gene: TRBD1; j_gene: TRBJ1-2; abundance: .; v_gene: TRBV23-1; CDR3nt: TGCGCCAGCAGTCATCCGGGACAGGGCCTGGACTATGGCTACACCTTC; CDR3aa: CASSHPGQGLDYGYTF
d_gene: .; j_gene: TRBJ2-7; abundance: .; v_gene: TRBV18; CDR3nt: TGTGCCAGCTCACCCGGACTCTACGAGCAGTACTTC; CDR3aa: CASSPGLYEQYF
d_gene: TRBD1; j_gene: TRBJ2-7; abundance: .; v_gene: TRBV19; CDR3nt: TGTGCCAGTAGTGCAGGGGGCGGATACGAGCAGTACTTC; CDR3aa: CASSAGGGYEQYF
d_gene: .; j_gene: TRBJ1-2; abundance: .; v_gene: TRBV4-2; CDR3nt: TGTGCCAGCAGCCAAGACGATGGGCTAGGGGGCTACACCTTC; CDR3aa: CASSQDDGLGGYTF
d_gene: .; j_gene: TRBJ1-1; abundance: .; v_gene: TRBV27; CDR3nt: TGTGCCAGCAGTTTTCGTCAAGTATCTGAAGCTTTCTTT; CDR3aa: CASSFRQVSEAFF
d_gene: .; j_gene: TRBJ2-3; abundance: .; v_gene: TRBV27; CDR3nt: TGTGCCAGCAGCTCCTACACAGATACGCAGTATTTT; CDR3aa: CASSSYTDTQYF
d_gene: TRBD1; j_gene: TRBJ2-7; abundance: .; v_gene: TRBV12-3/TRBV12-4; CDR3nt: TGTGCCAGCAGTTTCGGCAGGGGGACAGTTCAGTACTTC; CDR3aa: CASSFGRGTVQYF
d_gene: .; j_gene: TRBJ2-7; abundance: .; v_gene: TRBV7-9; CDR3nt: TGTGCCAGCAGCTTAGTGCGACAACGGTCCTACGAGCAGTACTTC; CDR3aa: CASSLVRQRSYEQYF
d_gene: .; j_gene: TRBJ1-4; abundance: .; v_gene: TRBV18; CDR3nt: TGTGCCAGCTCACCGACGGCTGCAACTAATGAAAAACTGTTTTTT; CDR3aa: CASSPTAATNEKLFF